This T cell receptor beta chain was profiled in a study of blood T cell repertoires in COVID-19. TCRdb keeps only in-frame clones here, not all; method: immunoSEQ multiplex PCR. The sample shows 310,000 or so clones, 88% of them seen only once. In this sample, this clone turned up a few times. The clonotype was recovered from a woman aged 25-40 years with COVID-19, enrolled during active disease. The specimen was peripheral blood.

CDR3 amino acids: CASTLREQYF. The CDR3 nucleotides read TGTGCCAGCACCCTTCGGGAGCAGTACTTC. The chain combines TRBV6-9 with TRBJ2-7; D uncertain. Germline loops: CDR1 MNHGY, CDR2 SVAAGI. The CDR3 consists of 10 residues. The V end lost 7 bases, the J end lost 7 bases, and 8 bases lay between the germline ends.